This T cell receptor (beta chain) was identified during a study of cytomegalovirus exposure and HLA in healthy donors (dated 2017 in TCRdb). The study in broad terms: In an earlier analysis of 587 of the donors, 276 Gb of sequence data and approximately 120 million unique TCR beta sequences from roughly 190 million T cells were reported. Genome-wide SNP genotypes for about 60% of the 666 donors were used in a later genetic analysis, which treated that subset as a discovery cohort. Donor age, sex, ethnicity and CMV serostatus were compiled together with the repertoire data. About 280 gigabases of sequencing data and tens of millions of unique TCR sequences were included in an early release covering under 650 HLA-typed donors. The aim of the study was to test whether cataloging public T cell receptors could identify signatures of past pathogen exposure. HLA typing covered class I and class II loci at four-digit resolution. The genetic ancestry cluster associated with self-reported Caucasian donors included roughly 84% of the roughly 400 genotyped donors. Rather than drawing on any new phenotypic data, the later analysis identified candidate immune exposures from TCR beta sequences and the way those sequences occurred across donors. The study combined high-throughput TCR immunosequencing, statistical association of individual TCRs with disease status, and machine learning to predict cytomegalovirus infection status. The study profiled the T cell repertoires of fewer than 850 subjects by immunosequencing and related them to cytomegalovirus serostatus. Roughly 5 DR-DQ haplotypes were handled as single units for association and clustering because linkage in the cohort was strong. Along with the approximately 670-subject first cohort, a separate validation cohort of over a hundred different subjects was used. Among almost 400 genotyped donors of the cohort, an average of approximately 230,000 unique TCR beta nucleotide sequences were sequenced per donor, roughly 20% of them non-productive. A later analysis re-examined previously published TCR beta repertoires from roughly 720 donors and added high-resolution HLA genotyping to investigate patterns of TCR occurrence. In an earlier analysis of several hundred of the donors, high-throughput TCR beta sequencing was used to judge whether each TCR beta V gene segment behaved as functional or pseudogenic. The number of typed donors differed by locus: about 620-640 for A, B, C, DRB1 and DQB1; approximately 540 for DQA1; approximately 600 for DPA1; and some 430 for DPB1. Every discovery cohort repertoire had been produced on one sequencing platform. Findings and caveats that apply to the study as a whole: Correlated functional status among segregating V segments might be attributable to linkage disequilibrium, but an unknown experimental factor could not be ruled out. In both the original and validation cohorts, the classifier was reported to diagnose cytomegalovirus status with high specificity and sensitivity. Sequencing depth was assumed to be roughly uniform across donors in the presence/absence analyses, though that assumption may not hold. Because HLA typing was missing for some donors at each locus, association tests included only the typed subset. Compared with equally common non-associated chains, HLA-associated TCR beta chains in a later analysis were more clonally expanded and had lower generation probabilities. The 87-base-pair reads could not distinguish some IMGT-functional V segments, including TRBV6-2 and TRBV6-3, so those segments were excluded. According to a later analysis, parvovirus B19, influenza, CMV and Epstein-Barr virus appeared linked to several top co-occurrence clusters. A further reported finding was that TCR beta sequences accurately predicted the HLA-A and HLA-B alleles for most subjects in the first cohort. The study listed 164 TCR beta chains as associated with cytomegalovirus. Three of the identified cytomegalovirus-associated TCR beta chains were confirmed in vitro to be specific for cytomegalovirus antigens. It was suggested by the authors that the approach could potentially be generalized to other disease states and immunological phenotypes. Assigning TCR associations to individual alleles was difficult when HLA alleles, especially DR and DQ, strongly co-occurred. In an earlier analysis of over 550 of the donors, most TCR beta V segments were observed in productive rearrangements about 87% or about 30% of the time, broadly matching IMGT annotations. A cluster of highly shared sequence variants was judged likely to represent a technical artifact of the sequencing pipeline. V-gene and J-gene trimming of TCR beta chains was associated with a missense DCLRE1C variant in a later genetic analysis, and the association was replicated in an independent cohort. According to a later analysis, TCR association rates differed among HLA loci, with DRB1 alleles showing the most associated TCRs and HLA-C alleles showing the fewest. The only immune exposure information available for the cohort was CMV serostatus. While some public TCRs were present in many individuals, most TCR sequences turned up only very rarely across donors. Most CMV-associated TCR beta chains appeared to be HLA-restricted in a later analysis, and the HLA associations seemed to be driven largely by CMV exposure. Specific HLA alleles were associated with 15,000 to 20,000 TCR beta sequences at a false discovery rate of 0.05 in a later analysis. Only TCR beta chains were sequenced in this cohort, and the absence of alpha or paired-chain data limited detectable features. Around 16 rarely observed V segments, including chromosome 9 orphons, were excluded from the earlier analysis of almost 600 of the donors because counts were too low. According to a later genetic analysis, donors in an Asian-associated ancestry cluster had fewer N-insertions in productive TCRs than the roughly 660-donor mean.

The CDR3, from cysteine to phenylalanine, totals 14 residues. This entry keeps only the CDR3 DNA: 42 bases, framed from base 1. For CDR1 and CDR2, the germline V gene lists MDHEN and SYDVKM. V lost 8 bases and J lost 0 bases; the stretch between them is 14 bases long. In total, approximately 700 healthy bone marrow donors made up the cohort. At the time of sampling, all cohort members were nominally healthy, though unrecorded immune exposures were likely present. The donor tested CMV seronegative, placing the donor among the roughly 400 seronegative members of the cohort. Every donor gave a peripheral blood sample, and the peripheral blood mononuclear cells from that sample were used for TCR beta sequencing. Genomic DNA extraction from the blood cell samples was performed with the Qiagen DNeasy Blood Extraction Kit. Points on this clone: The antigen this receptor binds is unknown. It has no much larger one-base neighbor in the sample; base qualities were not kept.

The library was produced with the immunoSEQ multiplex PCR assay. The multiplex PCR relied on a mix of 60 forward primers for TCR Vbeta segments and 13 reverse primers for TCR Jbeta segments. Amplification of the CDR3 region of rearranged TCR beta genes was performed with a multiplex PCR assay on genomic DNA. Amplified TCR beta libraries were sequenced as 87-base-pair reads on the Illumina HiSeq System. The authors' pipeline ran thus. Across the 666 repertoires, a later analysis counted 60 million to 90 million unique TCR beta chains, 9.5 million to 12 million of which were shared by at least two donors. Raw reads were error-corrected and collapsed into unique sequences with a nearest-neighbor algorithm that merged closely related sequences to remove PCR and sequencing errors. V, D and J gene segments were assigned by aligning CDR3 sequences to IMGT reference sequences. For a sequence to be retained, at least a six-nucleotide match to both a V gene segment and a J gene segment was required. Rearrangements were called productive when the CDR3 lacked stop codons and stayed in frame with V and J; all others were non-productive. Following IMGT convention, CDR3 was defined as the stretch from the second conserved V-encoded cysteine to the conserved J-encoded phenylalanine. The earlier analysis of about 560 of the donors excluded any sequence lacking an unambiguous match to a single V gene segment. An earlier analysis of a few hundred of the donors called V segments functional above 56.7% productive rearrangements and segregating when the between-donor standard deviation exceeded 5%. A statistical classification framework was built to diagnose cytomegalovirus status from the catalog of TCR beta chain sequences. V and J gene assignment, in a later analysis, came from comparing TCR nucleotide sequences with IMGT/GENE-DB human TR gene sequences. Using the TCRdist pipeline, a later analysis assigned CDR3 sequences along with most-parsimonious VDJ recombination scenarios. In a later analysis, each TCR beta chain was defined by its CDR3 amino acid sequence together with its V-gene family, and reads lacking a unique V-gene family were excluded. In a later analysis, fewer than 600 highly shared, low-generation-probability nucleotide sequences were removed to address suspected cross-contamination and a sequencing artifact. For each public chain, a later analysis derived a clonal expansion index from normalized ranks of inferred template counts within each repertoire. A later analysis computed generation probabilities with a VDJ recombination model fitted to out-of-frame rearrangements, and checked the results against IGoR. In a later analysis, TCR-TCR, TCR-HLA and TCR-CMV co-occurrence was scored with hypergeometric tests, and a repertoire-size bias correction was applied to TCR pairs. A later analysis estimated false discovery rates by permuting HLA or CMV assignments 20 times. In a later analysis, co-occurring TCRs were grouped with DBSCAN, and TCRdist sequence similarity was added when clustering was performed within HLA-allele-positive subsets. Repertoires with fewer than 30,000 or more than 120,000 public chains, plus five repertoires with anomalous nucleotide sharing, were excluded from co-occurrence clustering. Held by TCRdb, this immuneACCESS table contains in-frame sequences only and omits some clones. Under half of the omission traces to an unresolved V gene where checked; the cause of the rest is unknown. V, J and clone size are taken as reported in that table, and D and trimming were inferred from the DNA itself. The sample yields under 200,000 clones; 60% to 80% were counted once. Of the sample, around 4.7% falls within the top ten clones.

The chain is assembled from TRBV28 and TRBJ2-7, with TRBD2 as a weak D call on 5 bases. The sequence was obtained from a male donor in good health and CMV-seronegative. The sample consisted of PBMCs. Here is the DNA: TGTGCCAGCCGGGGAAATTGGGACTCCTACGAGCAGTACTTC. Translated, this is CASRGNWDSYEQYF. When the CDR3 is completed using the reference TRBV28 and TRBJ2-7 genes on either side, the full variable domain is DVKVTQSSRYLVKRTGEKVFLECVQDMDHENMFWYRQDPGLGLRLIYFSYDVKMKEKGDIPEGYSVSREKKERFSLILESASTNQTSMYLCASRGNWDSYEQYFGPGTRLTVT.